These T cell receptor beta chains were read from a single sample in a study of shared clonotypes between healthy human individuals. The method was immunoSEQ multiplex PCR; TCRdb's version includes in-frame clones alone and lacks a portion of them. The sample has roughly 2.5 million clones, roughly 92% seen once; the top ten hold around 0.14%. The specimen sequenced was naive CD4+ T cells sorted from blood. The receptors stem from a man aged 18 to 30 in good health. CDR3s include the opening cysteine and the closing phenylalanine or tryptophan. The order of the fields is J gene, V gene, CDR3 protein.

>TRBJ2-2|TRBV10-3
CATTTGTGGTGELFF
>TRBJ2-2|TRBV18
CASSPRSTANTGELFF
>TRBJ2-3|TRBV4-1
CASSQSDRGGTDTQYF
>TRBJ1-1|TRBV2
CASRMIRGNTEAFF
>TRBJ2-2|TRBV27
CASTNPGTGGRATTGELFF
>TRBJ1-2|TRBV10-3
CAIRGQGYGYTF
>TRBJ2-5|TRBV5-4
CASSLVEVQETQYF
>TRBJ2-2|TRBV4-1
CASSLLGTGELFF
>TRBJ1-2|TRBV10-3
CAISAGQVGYGYTF
>TRBJ1-2|TRBV11-2
CASSLDGGLYGYGYTF
>TRBJ2-7|TRBV18
CASSPRTGDEQYF
>TRBJ2-7|TRBV6-6
CASSRANPYEQYF
>TRBJ1-3|TRBV19
CASSTLGQGYGNTIYF
>TRBJ2-2|TRBV4-1
CASSSSGGPANTGELFF
>TRBJ1-5|TRBV9
CASSVDAGRQPQHF
>TRBJ1-6|TRBV6-5
CAGGVDRASPLHF
>TRBJ2-5|TRBV15
CATSSGNPGGRETQYF
>TRBJ1-2|TRBV28
CASSFRDSYGYTF
>TRBJ2-3|TRBV19
CASSPLAGGTTDTQYF
>TRBJ2-3|TRBV4-1
CASSQVGGGRVADTQYF
>TRBJ2-1|TRBV11-2
CASTFLAGKGNEQFF
>TRBJ2-2|TRBV6-1
CASSEQGIKNTGELFF
>TRBJ2-7|TRBV7-2
CASSSLRTSAYEQYF
>TRBJ2-1|TRBV10-3
CAITQYSGGTGNEQFF
>TRBJ2-5|TRBV5-1
CASSLLSGIGETQYF
>TRBJ2-4|TRBV5-6
CASSFREGENIQYF
>TRBJ2-1|TRBV2
CASRLRDFDNEQFF
>TRBJ2-1|TRBV10-3
CAISGQGEGNEQFF
>TRBJ1-6|TRBV7-9
CASSFLNSSPLHF
>TRBJ1-1|TRBV5-4
CASSPTQGRLNTEAFF
>TRBJ2-6|TRBV5-5
CASSLVPTDVANVLTF
>TRBJ1-3|TRBV6-1
CASSVMTGNSGNTIYF
>TRBJ1-1|TRBV27
CASSLGQDGLTEAFF
>TRBJ1-2|TRBV9
CASSAAGYTF
>TRBJ2-2|TRBV5-1
CASSLGLAGVTGELFF
>TRBJ2-7|TRBV7-2
CASSLWAEQYF
>TRBJ2-2|TRBV25-1
CASSNIPIGELFF
>TRBJ2-7|TRBV5-1
CASSLVGTADSYEQYF
>TRBJ2-3|TRBV5-1
CASTPDTDTQYF
>TRBJ1-2|TRBV18
CASSPSIAGYYGYTF
>TRBJ2-3|TRBV16
CASSQRQGAGDTQYF
>TRBJ2-3|TRBV7-2
CASSSRTGGDYTDTQYF
>TRBJ2-2|TRBV5-4
CASSTRLAGGIGELFF
>.|TRBV10-3
CAISSQGSGAEQYF
>TRBJ2-1|TRBV4-1
CASSHGLAGVVSYNEQFF
>TRBJ2-7|TRBV30
CAYLRTGMGEQYF